These T cell receptor beta chains were read from a single sample in a study of T cell repertoires in cytomegalovirus infection. TCRdb reanalysed the reads using MiXCR and keeps one entry per CDR3 protein. Of under 90,000 distinct CDR3 sequences listed, about 44% are singletons. These receptors have no known antigen. The sample consisted of CD8+ T cells from cultured PBMCs, taken from culture after CMV antigen stimulation. The receptor source for this set is a human donor in good health (CMV status not recorded). Some clones in this sample may be carry-over from other donors' samples. CDR3s include the opening cysteine and the closing phenylalanine or tryptophan. D genes are given only for firm matches. Some rows mark clone size as missing; the rest say once, few, many or name a class of expanded clone.

v_call: TRBV10-3
clone_size: .
j_call: TRBJ2-3
d_call: TRBD2
cdr3_nt: TGTGCCATCAGTGATTTGGCCCTAGCGGGAGGGATGGATACGCAGTATTTT
cdr3_aa: CAISDLALAGGMDTQYF

v_call: TRBV7-3
clone_size: .
j_call: TRBJ1-5
d_call: .
cdr3_nt: TGTGCCAGCAGCAGAACAGGAACCTGTCAGCCCCAGCATTTT
cdr3_aa: CASSRTGTCQPQHF

v_call: TRBV28
clone_size: .
j_call: TRBJ2-5
d_call: TRBD1
cdr3_nt: TGTGCCAGCAGAATGGCCGGGACAGGGCGGGAGACCCAGTACTTC
cdr3_aa: CASRMAGTGRETQYF

v_call: TRBV7-3
clone_size: .
j_call: TRBJ2-1
d_call: .
cdr3_nt: TGTGCCAGCAGCTTAGGCCTAGCGAAAGTCAATGAGCAGTTCTTC
cdr3_aa: CASSLGLAKVNEQFF

v_call: TRBV19
clone_size: .
j_call: TRBJ2-1
d_call: .
cdr3_nt: TGTGCCACACACCGATGGGGGGGGGGCGACTACAATGAGCAGTTCTTC
cdr3_aa: CATHRWGGGDYNEQFF

v_call: TRBV19
clone_size: few
j_call: TRBJ2-1
d_call: TRBD1
cdr3_nt: TGTGCCAGTAGTCCCGGGACAGCTTTTTACAATGAGCAGTTCTTC
cdr3_aa: CASSPGTAFYNEQFF

v_call: TRBV4-1
clone_size: .
j_call: TRBJ2-1
d_call: TRBD2
cdr3_nt: TGCGCCAGCAGCCAAGCAGGACTAGCGGGAATAAATGATCAGTTCTTC
cdr3_aa: CASSQAGLAGINDQFF

v_call: TRBV12-3/TRBV12-4
clone_size: few
j_call: TRBJ2-7
d_call: .
cdr3_nt: TGTGCCAGCTCTCCTGGCGGAGGTTTCTCCTACGAGCAGTACTTC
cdr3_aa: CASSPGGGFSYEQYF

v_call: TRBV7-9
clone_size: .
j_call: TRBJ2-7
d_call: .
cdr3_nt: TGTGCCAGCAGCTCCCCCGGCAGCGCAACCTACGAGCAGTACTTC
cdr3_aa: CASSSPGSATYEQYF

v_call: TRBV7-2
clone_size: many
j_call: TRBJ2-5
d_call: TRBD2
cdr3_nt: TGTGCCAGCAGCTCAACTAGCGGGAGAGGGGAGACCCAGTACTTC
cdr3_aa: CASSSTSGRGETQYF

v_call: TRBV7-3
clone_size: .
j_call: TRBJ2-1
d_call: TRBD2
cdr3_nt: TGTGCCAGCAGCCCCAGCGGGAGAACCTACAATGAGCAGTTCTTC
cdr3_aa: CASSPSGRTYNEQFF

v_call: TRBV7-6
clone_size: .
j_call: TRBJ1-1
d_call: TRBD1
cdr3_nt: TGTGCCAGCAGCCACCCCGGACAGGGACGCACTGAAGCTTTCTTT
cdr3_aa: CASSHPGQGRTEAFF

v_call: TRBV7-6
clone_size: few
j_call: TRBJ2-3
d_call: TRBD1
cdr3_nt: TGTGCCAGCAGCAGGGACAGGGGAACAGATACGCAGTATTTT
cdr3_aa: CASSRDRGTDTQYF

v_call: TRBV12-3/TRBV12-4
clone_size: few
j_call: TRBJ2-1
d_call: .
cdr3_nt: TGTGCCAGCACCATGGACCGCTCTGAGCAGTTCTTC
cdr3_aa: CASTMDRSEQFF

v_call: TRBV4-2
clone_size: .
j_call: TRBJ1-1
d_call: .
cdr3_nt: TGTGCCAGCAGCCTCATATGGGAGAACACTGAAGCTTTCTTT
cdr3_aa: CASSLIWENTEAFF

v_call: TRBV12-3/TRBV12-4
clone_size: .
j_call: TRBJ2-7
d_call: TRBD2
cdr3_nt: TGTGCCAGCAGTTTAGCTGGCGGGAGGGCCATGGACGAGCAGTACTTC
cdr3_aa: CASSLAGGRAMDEQYF

v_call: TRBV5-4
clone_size: .
j_call: TRBJ2-1
d_call: TRBD1
cdr3_nt: TGTGCCAGCAGCTTGGAGGGTCTGGGGACAGGCTACAATGAGCAGTTCTTC
cdr3_aa: CASSLEGLGTGYNEQFF

v_call: TRBV28
clone_size: .
j_call: TRBJ2-2
d_call: .
cdr3_nt: TGTGCCAGCAGCTTGACTAGATTTGCGACCGGGGAGCTGTTTTTT
cdr3_aa: CASSLTRFATGELFF

v_call: TRBV5-1
clone_size: .
j_call: TRBJ2-3
d_call: .
cdr3_nt: TGCGCCAGCAGCTTGTCGGACTTAGGAGGAGATACGCAGTATTTT
cdr3_aa: CASSLSDLGGDTQYF

v_call: TRBV27
clone_size: .
j_call: TRBJ1-1
d_call: TRBD1
cdr3_nt: TGTGCCAGCAGTTTGGGGGACAGGGTCGAAGCTTTCTTT
cdr3_aa: CASSLGDRVEAFF

v_call: TRBV20-1
clone_size: .
j_call: TRBJ2-7
d_call: TRBD2
cdr3_nt: TGCAGTGCTAGGGCTAGCGGGAGATACGAGCAGTACTTC
cdr3_aa: CSARASGRYEQYF

v_call: TRBV7-6
clone_size: many
j_call: TRBJ1-1
d_call: .
cdr3_nt: TGTGCCAGCAGCTTAGGGATGAACACTGAAGCTTTCTTT
cdr3_aa: CASSLGMNTEAFF

v_call: TRBV7-2
clone_size: .
j_call: TRBJ2-7
d_call: .
cdr3_nt: TGTGCCAGCAGCTTAATAGGACAGACAAACTACGAGCAGTACTTC
cdr3_aa: CASSLIGQTNYEQYF

v_call: TRBV4-1
clone_size: few
j_call: TRBJ1-1
d_call: TRBD1
cdr3_nt: TGCGCCAGCAGCCAGGGAGAGACAGGGATGAACACTGAAGCTTTCTTT
cdr3_aa: CASSQGETGMNTEAFF

v_call: TRBV6-1
clone_size: .
j_call: TRBJ1-2
d_call: .
cdr3_nt: TGTGCCAGCAGTTCGACAGCGTGGGGCTACACCTTC
cdr3_aa: CASSSTAWGYTF

v_call: TRBV7-9
clone_size: few
j_call: TRBJ2-1
d_call: TRBD2
cdr3_nt: TGTGCCAGCAGCCCGGGACTAGGTGAGCAGTTCTTC
cdr3_aa: CASSPGLGEQFF

v_call: TRBV7-8
clone_size: few
j_call: TRBJ2-1
d_call: TRBD2
cdr3_nt: TGTGCCAGCAGCTTAGCGCGACTAGCGGCCTACAATGAGCAGTTCTTC
cdr3_aa: CASSLARLAAYNEQFF

v_call: TRBV10-2
clone_size: once
j_call: TRBJ1-1
d_call: TRBD1
cdr3_nt: TGCGCCAGCCGACAGGGCTCGACTGAAGCTTTCTTT
cdr3_aa: CASRQGSTEAFF

v_call: TRBV7-4
clone_size: .
j_call: TRBJ2-7
d_call: .
cdr3_nt: TGTGCCAGCAGCTTAGTGGGCGAGCAGTACTTC
cdr3_aa: CASSLVGEQYF

v_call: TRBV24-1
clone_size: few
j_call: TRBJ2-3
d_call: .
cdr3_nt: TGTGCCACCAGTGATTCCCTGAGGGGGGGCACAGATACGCAGTATTTT
cdr3_aa: CATSDSLRGGTDTQYF

v_call: TRBV27
clone_size: .
j_call: TRBJ1-5
d_call: .
cdr3_nt: TGTGCCAGCAGTTACGGACAACTCGGGCCCCAGCATTTT
cdr3_aa: CASSYGQLGPQHF

v_call: TRBV7-2
clone_size: .
j_call: TRBJ2-7
d_call: .
cdr3_nt: TGTGCCAGCAGCTTAGGGCAGGCCGCCTACGAGCAGTACTTC
cdr3_aa: CASSLGQAAYEQYF

v_call: TRBV19
clone_size: .
j_call: TRBJ2-7
d_call: .
cdr3_nt: TGTGCCAGTAGTAGCCGTGCGGGAACCTACGAGCAGTACTTC
cdr3_aa: CASSSRAGTYEQYF

v_call: TRBV12-3/TRBV12-4
clone_size: .
j_call: TRBJ2-6
d_call: .
cdr3_nt: TGTGCCTCCACAGCCTCTGGGGCCAACGTCCTGACTTTC
cdr3_aa: CASTASGANVLTF

v_call: TRBV20-1
clone_size: few
j_call: TRBJ1-2
d_call: .
cdr3_nt: TGCAGTGCTGAAACAGGGCTGCCTGTTAACTATGGCTACACCTTC
cdr3_aa: CSAETGLPVNYGYTF

v_call: TRBV7-4
clone_size: few
j_call: TRBJ2-1
d_call: TRBD2
cdr3_nt: TGTGCCAGCAGCGTACCGGCTAGCGGGGGGGATGAGCAGTTCTTC
cdr3_aa: CASSVPASGGDEQFF

v_call: TRBV7-2
clone_size: few
j_call: TRBJ1-5
d_call: .
cdr3_nt: TGTGCCAGCAGCAGCAGGGTTAATCAGCCCCAGCATTTT
cdr3_aa: CASSSRVNQPQHF

v_call: TRBV27
clone_size: .
j_call: TRBJ1-2
d_call: .
cdr3_nt: TGTGCCAGCAGCATCTCCGGGGGTAACTATGGCTACACCTTC
cdr3_aa: CASSISGGNYGYTF

v_call: TRBV6-1
clone_size: once
j_call: TRBJ2-7
d_call: .
cdr3_nt: TGTGCCAGCAGTGAAGCGGCTTCGAGGGAGTACTTC
cdr3_aa: CASSEAASREYF

v_call: TRBV20-1
clone_size: few
j_call: TRBJ1-1
d_call: TRBD1
cdr3_nt: TGCAGTGCTATACACAGGGGAATGAACACTGAAGCTTTCTTT
cdr3_aa: CSAIHRGMNTEAFF

v_call: TRBV7-8
clone_size: .
j_call: TRBJ1-5
d_call: TRBD1
cdr3_nt: TGTGCCAGCAGCCCCGGGACAGGGGGGCAAAGCAATCAGCCCCAGCATTTT
cdr3_aa: CASSPGTGGQSNQPQHF

v_call: TRBV20-1
clone_size: few
j_call: TRBJ1-1
d_call: .
cdr3_nt: TGCAGTGCTAGAGCACCCAGGGTCACTGAAGCTTTCTTT
cdr3_aa: CSARAPRVTEAFF

v_call: TRBV7-4
clone_size: .
j_call: TRBJ1-1
d_call: .
cdr3_nt: TGTGCCAGCAGCTATAGCAATGAAGCTTTCTTT
cdr3_aa: CASSYSNEAFF

v_call: TRBV15
clone_size: .
j_call: TRBJ1-2
d_call: TRBD1
cdr3_nt: TGTGCGACCCGTGGGACAGAACACTATGGCTACACCTTC
cdr3_aa: CATRGTEHYGYTF

v_call: TRBV28
clone_size: .
j_call: TRBJ2-7
d_call: .
cdr3_nt: TGTGCCAGCAGCCTCCTCAGGGGGGGTGGCTACGAGCAGTACTTC
cdr3_aa: CASSLLRGGGYEQYF

v_call: TRBV7-8
clone_size: .
j_call: TRBJ1-1
d_call: .
cdr3_nt: TGTGCCAGCAGCACCCGGACGGCCGGGGAAGCTTTCTTT
cdr3_aa: CASSTRTAGEAFF

v_call: TRBV11-2
clone_size: few
j_call: TRBJ2-7
d_call: .
cdr3_nt: TGTGCCAGCAGCTCCCGGGACCCGACGTCGGAAATCTTTACCTACGAGCAGTACTTC
cdr3_aa: CASSSRDPTSEIFTYEQYF

v_call: TRBV7-8
clone_size: many
j_call: TRBJ2-3
d_call: TRBD2
cdr3_nt: TGTGCCAGCAGCTCGACTCCCAGCGGGAGGGTCACGGATACGCAGTATTTT
cdr3_aa: CASSSTPSGRVTDTQYF

v_call: TRBV4-1
clone_size: .
j_call: TRBJ1-2
d_call: TRBD1
cdr3_nt: TGCGCCAGCAGCCACCTACAGGGGACGGACTATGGCTACACCTTC
cdr3_aa: CASSHLQGTDYGYTF

v_call: TRBV20-1
clone_size: few
j_call: TRBJ2-7
d_call: TRBD1
cdr3_nt: TGCAGTGCTGGCCAGCAGCATCGACAGGGCCCCTCGTACGAGCAGTACTTC
cdr3_aa: CSAGQQHRQGPSYEQYF

v_call: TRBV6-2/TRBV6-3
clone_size: once
j_call: TRBJ2-2
d_call: TRBD2
cdr3_nt: TGTGCCAGCAGTAAGCGGGGGGCCCAGGCCGGGGAGCTGTTTTTT
cdr3_aa: CASSKRGAQAGELFF